These T cell receptor beta chains were read from a single sample in a study of blood T cells in healthy people across ages. From the 5' RACE reads, TCRdb called clonotypes with MiXCR, one entry per CDR3 protein. Here the sample spans more than 650,000 distinct CDR3 sequences, roughly 50% being singletons. The material sequenced was blood. The receptors originated from a man older than 75 in good health. The CDR3 runs from the conserved cysteine through the conserved F or W. Fields, in order: D gene, V gene, J gene, clone size, CDR3 protein, CDR3 DNA. The D gene is left open where the match is weak. Not all rows give a size; the values are once, few, many and, for expanded clones, a class.

TRBD1	TRBV9	TRBJ2-1	-	CASSVRTETGYNEQFF	TGTGCCAGCAGCGTCAGGACAGAGACAGGGTACAATGAGCAGTTCTTC
TRBD1	TRBV27	TRBJ2-1	-	CASSTGTGGHEQFF	TGTGCCAGCAGTACGGGAACAGGGGGACATGAGCAGTTCTTC
-	TRBV20-1	TRBJ2-6	-	CSASLSGDSGANVLTF	TGCAGTGCTAGTCTTTCAGGTGATTCTGGGGCCAACGTCCTGACTTTC
TRBD2	TRBV12-3/TRBV12-4	TRBJ2-1	-	CASRNWAGGPNEQFF	TGTGCCAGCAGGAATTGGGCGGGAGGTCCCAATGAGCAGTTCTTC
-	TRBV9	TRBJ2-5	few	CASSVYGRRQETQYF	TGTGCCAGCAGCGTATATGGACGGAGACAAGAGACCCAGTACTTC
TRBD1	TRBV2	TRBJ2-1	-	CASSERTGPGVEQFF	TGTGCCAGCAGCGAACGGACAGGGCCGGGTGTTGAGCAGTTCTTC
-	TRBV20-1	TRBJ1-1	-	CSQGDRNTEAFF	TGCAGCCAGGGAGATAGGAACACTGAAGCTTTCTTT
-	TRBV27	TRBJ2-7	-	CASSPRVGDEQYF	TGTGCCAGCAGCCCACGGGTCGGGGACGAGCAGTACTTC
-	TRBV29-1	TRBJ2-1	-	CSVEVLGHSSYEQFF	TGCAGCGTTGAAGTTTTGGGTCACAGCAGCTACGAGCAGTTCTTC
TRBD2	TRBV12-3/TRBV12-4	TRBJ2-7	-	CASSLRGRSSYNEQYF	TGTGCCAGCAGTTTACGCGGGAGAAGCTCCTACAACGAGCAGTACTTC
-	TRBV25-1	TRBJ1-1	-	CASSESGRLNTEAFF	TGTGCCAGCAGTGAATCGGGACGGCTGAACACTGAAGCTTTCTTT
-	TRBV5-1	TRBJ2-1	few	CASSLGQSYNEQFF	TGCGCCAGCAGCTTGGGGCAGTCCTACAATGAGCAGTTCTTC
TRBD2	TRBV15	TRBJ2-3	few	CATSLTGTRDGTQYF	TGTGCCACCAGCTTAACCGGGACTAGAGATGGTACGCAGTATTTT
-	TRBV18	TRBJ2-7	-	CASSPPGGAEQYF	TGTGCCAGCTCACCACCGGGGGGGGCCGAGCAGTACTTC
-	TRBV11-2	TRBJ2-5	-	CASRRRTARETQYF	TGTGCCAGCAGGCGTCGGACAGCCAGGGAGACCCAGTACTTC
TRBD1	TRBV2	TRBJ2-1	few	CASRMDRVGNEQFF	TGTGCCAGCAGGATGGACAGGGTGGGTAATGAGCAGTTCTTC
-	TRBV20-1	TRBJ2-7	-	CSARDLGSLGRGHYEQYF	TGCAGTGCTAGAGATCTGGGTAGTTTGGGACGGGGCCACTACGAGCAGTACTTC
-	TRBV20-1	TRBJ1-2	-	CSARTREPVLSYTF	TGCAGTGCTAGAACGAGGGAGCCCGTTCTAAGCTACACCTTC
-	TRBV9	TRBJ2-7	once	CASSVGNVLANEQYF	TGTGCCAGCAGCGTTGGGAATGTGCTGGCAAATGAGCAGTACTTC
TRBD1	TRBV20-1	TRBJ1-5	once	CSAGRQGGIDQPQHF	TGCAGTGCCGGGCGACAGGGGGGAATCGATCAGCCCCAGCATTTT
-	TRBV5-1	TRBJ1-2	-	CVSSLKEGNYGYTF	TGCGTCAGCAGCTTGAAGGAGGGGAACTATGGCTACACCTTC
TRBD2	TRBV7-2	TRBJ2-1	-	CATGGPASSYNEQFF	TGTGCCACGGGGGGACCGGCAAGCTCCTACAATGAGCAGTTCTTC
TRBD2	TRBV11-2	TRBJ2-1	-	CASSVRTSGETQFF	TGTGCCAGCAGCGTTAGGACTAGCGGAGAGACCCAGTTCTTC
TRBD1	TRBV27	TRBJ2-1	-	CATTDRVNTAVQFF	TGTGCCACCACAGACAGGGTAAACACGGCGGTGCAGTTCTTC
-	TRBV28	TRBJ1-5	-	CASSSGRIGGRRGQPQHF	TGTGCCAGCAGTTCGGGGAGGATCGGGGGGCGACGTGGTCAGCCCCAGCATTTT
TRBD2	TRBV2	TRBJ2-1	-	CASSPSGRASEQFF	TGTGCCAGCAGTCCTAGCGGGAGGGCCAGCGAGCAGTTCTTC
TRBD1	TRBV18	TRBJ1-2	-	CASSGDRSRYGYTF	TGTGCCAGCTCCGGGGACAGGAGCAGGTATGGCTACACCTTC
-	TRBV5-1	TRBJ2-7	-	CASSPGPGYEQYF	TGCGCCAGCAGCCCCGGACCGGGCTACGAGCAGTACTTC
TRBD1	TRBV7-2	TRBJ1-1	-	CASSLSGDRNTEAFF	TGTGCCAGCAGCTTATCAGGGGACAGAAACACTGAAGCTTTCTTT
-	TRBV28	TRBJ2-3	few	CASKGRVSTDTQYF	TGTGCCAGCAAGGGGAGAGTTAGCACAGATACGCAGTATTTT
-	TRBV20-1	TRBJ2-7	few	CSARDKQGSYEQYF	TGCAGTGCTAGAGATAAGCAGGGCTCCTACGAGCAGTACTTC
TRBD1	TRBV20-1	TRBJ1-5	-	CSARDPGGGQPQHF	TGCAGTGCTAGGGACCCAGGGGGCGGTCAGCCCCAGCATTTT